These 20 T cell receptor beta chains came from one sample sequenced in a study of blood T cell repertoires in COVID-19. Repertoires were generated with immunoSEQ multiplex PCR, while TCRdb's copy carries only in-frame clones and drops some. The sample shows under 300,000 clones, 85% of them seen only once. Material for sequencing was peripheral blood. Receptor source: a human donor in a cohort sampled during active COVID-19.

As for this clone: A read error may produce the germline difference seen at one junction end. The rearrangement joins TRBV7-2 to TRBJ2-3, with TRBD1 identical over 7 bases. This CDR3 region has 16 residues. Germline loops: CDR1 SGHTA, CDR2 FQGNSA. CDR3 protein: CASSLVPDRVTAPVLF. CDR3 DNA: TGTGCCAGCAGCTTAGTCCCCGACAGGGTCACAGCCCCAGTATTATTT.

The J gene is TRBJ2-7, the V gene TRBV28, with D perhaps TRBD1 (5 bases). Germline-derived CDR1 and CDR2 are MDHEN and SYDVKM. The CDR3 loop spans 10 amino acids. This CDR3 is CAASGFEQYF. CDR3 DNA: TGTGCAGCGTCAGGGTTCGAGCAGTACTTC.

The gene calls are TRBV4-2 and TRBJ1-4; 7 bases fit TRBD1. The V gene's germline CDR1 is LGHNA and CDR2 YNFKEQ. The CDR3 is made up of 15 amino acids. Unmatched junction bases numbered 7, after V lost 6 bases and J lost 3 bases. Here the CDR3 reads CASSTSTGSNEKLFF. In DNA form, the CDR3 reads TGTGCCAGCAGTACCTCGACAGGGTCTAATGAAAAACTGTTTTTT.

About this clone: Additional DNA sequences in this sample encode the identical CDR3. The chain recombines TRBV27 with TRBJ1-1, with D tentatively TRBD1 (6 bases). Trimming took off 4 bases at V and 11 bases at J, with 14 bases between the two ends. The CDR3 length is 12 residues. Per germline, CDR1 MNHEY and CDR2 SMNVEV (reference sequence). The CDR3 coding sequence is TGTGCCAGCAGTTCAAGGGGGTTGGGTGCTTTCTTT. It is translated as CASSSRGLGAFF.

In DNA form, the CDR3 reads TGTGCCAGCAGTAAGACAAGCATCACAGATACGCAGTATTTT. Protein: CASSKTSITDTQYF. The chain links TRBV6-4 to TRBJ2-3; D is uncertain. The CDR3 runs to 14 residues. Germline V gene sequence: CDR1 MRHNA, CDR2 SNTAGT. Trimming cost V 5 bases and J 2 bases, with 11 bases left between them.

This clone was seen just once. The chain is built from TRBV3-1 (or the pseudogene TRBV3-2) and TRBJ2-3, with 8 bases matching TRBD2. There are 16 residues in the CDR3. CDR1 and CDR2 from the germline V gene are LGHDT and YNNKEL (reference sequence). J was trimmed by 2 bases and V by 3 bases; bases with no gene match: 7. The DNA of the CDR3 is TGTGCCAGCAGCCAGGCCGGGACTAGGAACACAGATACGCAGTATTTT. Translation gives CASSQAGTRNTDTQYF.

The chain uses TRBV3-1 (or the pseudogene TRBV3-2) and TRBJ2-1; 7 nucleotides agree with TRBD2. The J segment lost 10 bases and the V segment lost 1 base, leaving 10 bases of the junction unmatched. Germline values: CDR1 LGHDT, CDR2 YNNKEL (reference sequence). The CDR3 runs to 15 residues. The CDR3 spells CASSQGAAGIGEQFF. CDR3 nucleotide sequence: TGTGCCAGCAGCCAAGGGGCAGCGGGAATTGGGGAGCAGTTCTTC.

The chain couples TRBV24-1 to TRBJ2-7, with a weak D call TRBD1 (6 bases). Germline-derived CDR1 and CDR2 are KGHDR and SFDVKD. The V gene lost 3 bases and the J gene lost 5 bases, with 13 bases spanning the gap. This CDR3 is 14 amino acids long. The CDR3 reads CATSDPQGLNEQYF. CDR3 bases: TGTGCCACCAGTGATCCACAGGGTCTCAACGAGCAGTACTTC.

The V gene is TRBV6-6, the J gene TRBJ1-2; the match to TRBD1 covers 8 bases. The CDR3 is 14 amino acids. V was clipped by 3 bases and J by 7 bases; unmatched bases: 7. The germline gives CDR1 MNHNY, CDR2 SVGAGI (reference sequence). CDR3 sequence: CASSYIDRGGGYTF. In DNA form, the CDR3 reads TGTGCCAGCAGTTATATCGACAGGGGCGGTGGCTACACCTTC.

The V and J genes are TRBV6-5 and TRBJ2-3, with 8 bases lining up with TRBD2. CDR1 MNHEY and CDR2 SVGAGI come from the germline V gene. Trimming cost V 2 bases and J 2 bases; bases outside gene matches: 6. The CDR3 spans 16 residues. CDR3: CASSYRSGTVTDTQYF. CDR3 bases: TGTGCCAGCAGTTACCGTAGCGGGACCGTCACAGATACGCAGTATTTT.

This chain uses TRBV5-1 with TRBJ2-7; D perhaps matches TRBD2 (7 bases). The CDR3 consists of 17 residues. Germline CDR1 and CDR2: SGHRS and YFSETQ. Between the trimmed V and J ends, which lost 2 bases and 0 bases, there was a span of 18 bases. CDR3 nucleotides: TGCGCCAGCAGCTTAGGGGGAGGGGGAGTTGTCTCCTACGAGCAGTACTTC. This encodes CASSLGGGGVVSYEQYF.

This clone showed up just once. The chain employs TRBV29-1 and TRBJ2-7; 7 bases align to TRBD2. This CDR3 is 13 amino acids long. Germline V CDR1 and CDR2: SQVTM, ANQGSEA. J gave up 4 bases and V 4 bases, and 7 bases lay outside the gene matches. The CDR3 DNA follows: TGCAGCGTTGCTCCGGTCGGGGGGTACGAGCAGTACTTC. It codes for CSVAPVGGYEQYF.

The CDR3 nucleotides read TGTGCCAGCAGTAGGAAAGAAACCCGACACTACGAGCAGTACTTC. Translated, it gives CASSRKETRHYEQYF. This sequence joins TRBV6-5 and TRBJ2-7; D call uncertain. CDR1 MNHEY and CDR2 SVGAGI come from the germline V gene. With 5 bases removed from V and 3 bases from J, the gap between germline ends came to 17 bases. The CDR3 totals 15 residues.

The rearrangement uses TRBV28 and TRBJ1-1; 7 bases fit TRBD1. CDR1 MDHEN and CDR2 SYDVKM come from the germline V gene. V lost 2 bases to trimming and J lost 5 bases; unmatched junction nucleotides: 5. The CDR3 has 14 amino acids. The CDR3 reads CASSLVGRGTEAFF. CDR3 in DNA: TGTGCCAGCAGTTTAGTCGGCAGGGGGACTGAAGCTTTCTTT.

The chain couples TRBV13 to TRBJ2-3; 11 bases line up with TRBD1. The ends lost 1 base at V and 4 bases at J; junction bases unmatched: 7. Germline assignment: CDR1 PRHDT and CDR2 FYEKMQ (reference sequence). CDR3 length: 17 amino acids. This CDR3 reads CASSLVWTGGSSDTQYF. The DNA for the CDR3 is TGTGCCAGCAGCTTAGTATGGACAGGGGGCAGTTCAGATACGCAGTATTTT. The entire variable domain, with the rest obtained from reference TRBV13 and TRBJ2-3, is as follows: AAGVIQSPRHLIKEKRETATLKCYPIPRHDTVYWYQQGPGQDPQFLISFYEKMQSDKGSIPDRFSAQQFSDYHSELNMSSLELGDSALYFCASSLVWTGGSSDTQYFGPGTRLTVL.

The chain recombines TRBV29-1 with TRBJ2-1; TRBD2 matches 8 bases. Germline V gene data show CDR1 as SQVTM and CDR2 as ANQGSEA. Trimming at V came to 3 bases and at J to 6 bases, leaving 4 bases not matched to a gene. The length of the CDR3 is 13 residues. CDR3 loop: CSVDGGTSNEQFF. For the CDR3, the DNA is TGCAGCGTTGATGGGGGGACTAGCAATGAGCAGTTCTTC.

The chain uses TRBV6-5 and TRBJ2-7, with TRBD2 identical over 8 bases. Trimming cost V 8 bases and J 2 bases; bases outside gene matches: 11. This CDR3 is built from 15 residues. Germline-derived CDR1 and CDR2 are MNHEY and SVGAGI. Here the CDR3 DNA reads TGTGCCAGCCATAGCGCCAGCGGGGGAACCTACGAGCAGTACTTC. Translated: CASHSASGGTYEQYF.

The chain is built from TRBV3-1 (or the pseudogene TRBV3-2) and TRBJ2-7, with 10 nucleotides matching TRBD2. The junction had 9 bases not matched to a gene; V was cut back by 6 bases and J by 7 bases. The CDR3 covers 14 residues. Germline lookup yields CDR1 LGHDT and CDR2 YNNKEL (reference sequence). The CDR3 bases are TGTGCCAGCAGTCCGGGACTAGCGTATGGTGAGCAGTACTTC. Protein sequence: CASSPGLAYGEQYF.

The chain joins TRBV10-3 to TRBJ1-5; possibly TRBD1 for D (6 bases). Germline V CDR1 and CDR2: ENHRY, SYGVKD. The V gene lost 10 bases and the J gene lost 1 base, with 14 bases spanning the gap. The CDR3 extends over 14 amino acids. The CDR3 reads CATKGGTSNQPQHF. Written as DNA, the CDR3 is TGTGCCACCAAGGGGGGGACCAGCAATCAGCCCCAGCATTTT.

V gene TRBV28 combines with J gene TRBJ1-1, with 7 bases aligning to TRBD1. In germline, CDR1 is MDHEN, CDR2 SYDVKM. This CDR3 contains 14 residues. Trimming removed 10 bases from V and 4 bases from J; junction bases left unmatched: 12. The CDR3 coding sequence is TGTGCCACCCTAATAGGGGGCGGTTTCACTGAAGCTTTCTTT. Amino acids: CATLIGGGFTEAFF.